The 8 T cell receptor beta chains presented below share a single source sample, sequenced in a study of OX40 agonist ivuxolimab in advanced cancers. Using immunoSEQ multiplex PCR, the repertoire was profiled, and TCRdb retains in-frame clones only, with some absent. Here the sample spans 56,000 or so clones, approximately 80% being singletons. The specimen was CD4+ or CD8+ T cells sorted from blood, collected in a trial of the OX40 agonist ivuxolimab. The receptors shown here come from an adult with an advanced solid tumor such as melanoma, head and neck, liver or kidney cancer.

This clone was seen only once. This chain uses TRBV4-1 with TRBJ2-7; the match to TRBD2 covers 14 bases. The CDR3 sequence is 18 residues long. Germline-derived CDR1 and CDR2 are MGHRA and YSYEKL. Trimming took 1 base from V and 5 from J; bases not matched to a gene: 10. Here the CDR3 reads CASSQARLAGGGRNEQYF. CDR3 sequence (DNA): TGCGCCAGCAGCCAAGCCCGACTAGCGGGAGGGGGGAGAAACGAGCAGTACTTC.

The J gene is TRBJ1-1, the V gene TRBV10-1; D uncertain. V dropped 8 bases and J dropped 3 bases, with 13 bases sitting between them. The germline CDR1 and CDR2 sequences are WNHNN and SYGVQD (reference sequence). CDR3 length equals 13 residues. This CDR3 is CASLSFGDTEAFF. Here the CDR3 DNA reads TGCGCCAGCTTAAGCTTCGGGGACACTGAAGCTTTCTTT.

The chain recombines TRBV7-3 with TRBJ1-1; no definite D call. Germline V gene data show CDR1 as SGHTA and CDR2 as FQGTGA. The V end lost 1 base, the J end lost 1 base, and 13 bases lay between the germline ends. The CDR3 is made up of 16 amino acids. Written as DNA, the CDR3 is TGTGCCAGCAGCTTAAGAGGTCCTCCCGAGAACACTGAAGCTTTCTTT. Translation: CASSLRGPPENTEAFF.

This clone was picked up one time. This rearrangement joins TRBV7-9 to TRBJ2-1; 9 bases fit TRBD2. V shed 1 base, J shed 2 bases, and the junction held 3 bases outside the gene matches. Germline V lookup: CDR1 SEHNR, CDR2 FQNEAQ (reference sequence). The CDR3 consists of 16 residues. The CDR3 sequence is CASSLGLAGTYNEQFF. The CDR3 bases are TGTGCCAGCAGCTTAGGCCTAGCGGGGACCTACAATGAGCAGTTCTTC. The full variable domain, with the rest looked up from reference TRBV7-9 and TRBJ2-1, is DTGVSQNPRHKITKRGQNVTFRCDPISEHNRLYWYRQTLGQGPEFLTYFQNEAQLEKSRLLSDRFSAERPKGSFSTLEIQRTEQGDSAMYLCASSLGLAGTYNEQFFGPGTRLTVL.

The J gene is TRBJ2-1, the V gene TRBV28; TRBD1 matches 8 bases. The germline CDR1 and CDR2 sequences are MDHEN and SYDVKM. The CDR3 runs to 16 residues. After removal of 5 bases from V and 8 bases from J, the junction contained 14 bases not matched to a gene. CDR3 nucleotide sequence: TGTGCCAGCAGTACTATCGGGACAGGACAGGAACATGAGCAGTTCTTC. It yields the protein CASSTIGTGQEHEQFF.

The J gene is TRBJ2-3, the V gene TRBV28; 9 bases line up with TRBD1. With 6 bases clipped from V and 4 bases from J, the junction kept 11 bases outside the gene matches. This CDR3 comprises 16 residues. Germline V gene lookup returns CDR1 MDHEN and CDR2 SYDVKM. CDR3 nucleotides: TGTGCCAGCAGCCCCTTTGGGACAGGGAGCCCAGATACGCAGTATTTT. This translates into CASSPFGTGSPDTQYF.

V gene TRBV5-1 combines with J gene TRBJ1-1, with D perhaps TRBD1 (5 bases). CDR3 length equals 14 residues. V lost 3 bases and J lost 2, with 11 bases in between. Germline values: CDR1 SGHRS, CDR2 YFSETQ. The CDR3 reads CASSSKQVNTEAFF. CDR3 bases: TGCGCCAGCAGCTCGAAACAGGTTAACACTGAAGCTTTCTTT.

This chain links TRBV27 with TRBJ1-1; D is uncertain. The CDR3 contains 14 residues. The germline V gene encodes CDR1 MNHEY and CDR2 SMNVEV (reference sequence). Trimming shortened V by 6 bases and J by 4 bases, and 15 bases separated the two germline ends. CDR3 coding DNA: TGTGCCAGCAGATCGCGTAATCAGCTCACTGAAGCTTTCTTT. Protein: CASRSRNQLTEAFF.